The 30 T cell receptor beta chains below all came from one sample that was sequenced in a study of neoadjuvant anti-PD-1 for oral cavity cancer. TCRdb's table, derived via immunoSEQ multiplex PCR, lists solely in-frame clones and lacks some. The sample lists more than 11,000 clones, 70% occurring once. The time point was: after neoadjuvant nivolumab, at surgical resection. This sample comprised PBMCs, obtained after nivolumab (anti-PD-1) treatment. These receptors originate from a person aged 35-79 years with oral cavity squamous cell carcinoma.

The V call is TRBV10-3, the J call TRBJ1-1; D possibly corresponds to TRBD1 (5 bases). The ends were cut back, 3 bases at V and 3 bases at J, with 11 bases in the middle. From germline, CDR1 is ENHRY and CDR2 SYGVKD. This CDR3 has 14 amino acids. CDR3 amino acids: CAISDVLGDTEAFF. CDR3 DNA sequence: TGTGCCATCAGTGACGTGCTAGGGGACACTGAAGCTTTCTTT.

This clone was seen only once. This chain links TRBV13 with TRBJ2-1; a possible D gene is TRBD2 (5 bases). The CDR3 consists of 14 residues. The germline V and J ends were trimmed by 6 bases and 4 bases, with 13 bases remaining between them. Germline V gene lookup returns CDR1 PRHDT and CDR2 FYEKMQ (reference sequence). The CDR3 DNA reads as TGTGCCAGCAGACGGGGTGAAGGGTACAATGAGCAGTTCTTC. This encodes CASRRGEGYNEQFF.

The chain uses TRBV5-1 and TRBJ2-1; TRBD2 is a possible D gene (6 bases). V was trimmed by 4 bases and J by 4 bases, leaving 18 bases between them. CDR1 and CDR2 from the germline V gene are SGHRS and YFSETQ. CDR3 length equals 16 residues. Here the CDR3 reads CASSERLVGGYNEQFF. CDR3 nucleotides: TGCGCCAGCAGCGAGAGACTAGTGGGAGGTTACAATGAGCAGTTCTTC.

J is TRBJ1-5 and V is TRBV13, with D possibly matching TRBD1 (5 bases). The V end lost 3 bases, the J end lost 9 bases, and 18 bases lay between the germline ends. Germline lookup yields CDR1 PRHDT and CDR2 FYEKMQ (reference sequence). This CDR3 is built from 15 residues. The CDR3 coding sequence is TGTGCCAGCAGCTTGGGAGGGGCCGCAGGTCGGCCCCAGCATTTT. Translated: CASSLGGAAGRPQHF.

V is TRBV4-1 and J is TRBJ2-7, with D maybe TRBD2 (5 bases). The germline CDR1 and CDR2 sequences are MGHRA and YSYEKL. The V end was cut by 5 bases, the J end by 2 bases, with 22 bases between. The CDR3 contains 17 residues. The CDR3 coding sequence is TGCGCCAGCAGCTCCGACGGCGGTCGAGGGAGACCCTACGAGCAGTACTTC. This sequence encodes CASSSDGGRGRPYEQYF.

There are a few counts of this clone. The chain joins TRBV2 to TRBJ1-5; D perhaps matches TRBD1 (5 bases). CDR1 is SNHLY, CDR2 FYNNEI, per germline. V shed 3 bases and J shed 7 bases, with 16 bases lying between them. CDR3 length equals 15 residues. The CDR3 bases are TGTGCCAGCAGTGAGCAGGGCACCCTTATGCAGCCCCAGCATTTT. Translated: CASSEQGTLMQPQHF.

The chain carries TRBV20-1 and TRBJ2-3, with a tentative D call TRBD1 (5 bases). Germline-derived CDR1 and CDR2 are DFQATT and SNEGSKA (reference sequence). The CDR3 has 11 amino acids. V was shortened by 7 bases and J by 5 bases, with 10 bases between the two germline ends. The CDR3 sequence is CSEGVGDTQYF. As DNA, the CDR3 is TGCAGTGAAGGGGTAGGAGATACGCAGTATTTT.

V and J are TRBV19 and TRBJ2-1; D gene uncertain. Per the germline V gene, CDR1 is LNHDA and CDR2 is SQIVND (reference sequence). V was trimmed by 5 bases and J by 0 bases, leaving 11 bases between them. CDR3 length: 15 residues. CDR3 sequence reads: CASSFGRSSYNEQFF. CDR3 nucleotide sequence: TGTGCCAGTAGTTTCGGACGGAGCTCCTACAATGAGCAGTTCTTC.

The genes are TRBV28 and TRBJ1-1; 7 nucleotides align to TRBD1. This CDR3 region has 14 residues. Germline V gives CDR1 MDHEN, CDR2 SYDVKM. Trimming removed 6 bases from V and 2 bases from J; junction bases left unmatched: 6. The CDR3 loop is CASSYRDRNTEAFF. The CDR3 DNA is TGTGCCAGCAGCTACCGGGACAGAAACACTGAAGCTTTCTTT.

V gene TRBV13 combines with J gene TRBJ2-3; possibly TRBD2 for D (7 bases). The CDR3 loop spans 16 amino acids. The V end was cut by 7 bases, the J end by 3 bases, with 20 bases between. Germline CDR1 reads PRHDT; CDR2 reads FYEKMQ (reference sequence). The CDR3 here is CASIAGRRGGTDTQYF. CDR3 in DNA: TGTGCCAGCATCGCCGGGAGGAGGGGGGGGACAGATACGCAGTATTTT.

The chain combines TRBV7-6 with TRBJ2-7, with a possible D match to TRBD2 (6 bases). Per germline, CDR1 SGHVS and CDR2 FNYEAQ. Trimming cost V 5 bases and J 5 bases, with 13 bases left between them. There are 13 residues in the CDR3. CDR3 amino acids: CASSPKTRDEQYF. CDR3 nucleotide sequence: TGTGCCAGCAGCCCGAAGACTAGAGACGAGCAGTACTTC.

The chain joins TRBV6-5 to TRBJ1-4, with D unresolved. The CDR3 totals 14 residues. V was shortened by 0 bases and J by 5 bases, with 7 bases between the two germline ends. The germline V gene encodes CDR1 MNHEY and CDR2 SVGAGI. CDR3 region: CASSYSFANEKLFF. The DNA of the CDR3 is TGTGCCAGCAGTTACTCGTTTGCGAATGAAAAACTGTTTTTT.

The CDR3 region is CSVGGQDSYEQYF. CDR3 DNA: TGCAGCGTTGGGGGGCAGGACTCCTACGAGCAGTACTTC. V is TRBV29-1 and J is TRBJ2-7; TRBD1 is a possible D gene (6 bases). Germline values: CDR1 SQVTM, CDR2 ANQGSEA. V shed 4 bases and J shed 0 bases, with 10 bases lying between them. This CDR3 comprises 13 residues.

The chain recombines TRBV6-5 with TRBJ2-1; D call uncertain. CDR1 is MNHEY and CDR2 is SVGAGI in the germline V gene. Trimming stripped 6 bases from V and 6 bases from J, with 12 bases between. This CDR3 spans 13 amino acids. The CDR3 spells CASRSWLRNEQFF. As DNA, the CDR3 is TGTGCCAGCAGGAGCTGGCTCCGCAATGAGCAGTTCTTC.

The chain is built from TRBV10-3 and TRBJ2-3, with a possible D match to TRBD2 (6 bases). The V and J ends lost 0 bases and 2 bases respectively, with 12 bases between them. This CDR3 region has 16 residues. Looked up from germline, CDR1 is ENHRY and CDR2 is SYGVKD. In nucleotides, the CDR3 is TGTGCCATCAGTGAGTCGGCGGGGTTAACCACAGATACGCAGTATTTT. This codes for CAISESAGLTTDTQYF.

This clone was seen a few times. This chain connects TRBV28 to TRBJ2-7; the D gene is possibly TRBD2 (6 bases). This CDR3 region has 16 residues. Germline V CDR1 and CDR2: MDHEN, SYDVKM. Trimming stripped 2 bases from V and 6 bases from J, with 20 bases between. The CDR3 DNA is TGTGCCAGCAGTTTACGCGTCGGGGGAGAGCGAGCCGAGCAGTACTTC. Its translation: CASSLRVGGERAEQYF. The entire variable domain, with the rest obtained from reference TRBV28 and TRBJ2-7, is as follows: DVKVTQSSRYLVKRTGEKVFLECVQDMDHENMFWYRQDPGLGLRLIYFSYDVKMKEKGDIPEGYSVSREKKERFSLILESASTNQTSMYLCASSLRVGGERAEQYFGPGTRLTVT.

The V gene is TRBV29-1, the J gene TRBJ2-5; the D is unclear. The CDR3 is 13 residues long. CDR1 and CDR2 from the germline V gene are SQVTM and ANQGSEA. Trimming removed 1 base at V and 1 base at J, with 7 bases between. CDR3 nucleotides: TGCAGCGTTGAAGGTGTGATCCAAGAGACCCAGTACTTC. It codes for CSVEGVIQETQYF.

V and J are TRBV28 and TRBJ2-7; unclear D gene. Germline CDR1 MDHEN, CDR2 SYDVKM. V shed 2 bases and J shed 3 bases, with 5 bases lying between them. The CDR3 is made up of 12 amino acids. CDR3 nucleotide sequence: TGTGCCAGCAGTTTAAACTACTACGAGCAGTACTTC. Amino acid sequence: CASSLNYYEQYF.

The chain combines TRBV7-3 with TRBJ2-1; 8 bases fit TRBD2. The CDR3 covers 14 residues. Looked up from germline, CDR1 is SGHTA and CDR2 is FQGTGA. Trimming took 1 base from V and 9 from J; bases not matched to a gene: 5. The CDR3 nucleotides are TGTGCCAGCAGCTTAAATGGACTAGCTACTGAGCAGTTCTTC. Amino acid sequence: CASSLNGLATEQFF.

The chain uses TRBV13 and TRBJ2-2, with D maybe TRBD2 (5 bases). The V gene's germline CDR1 is PRHDT and CDR2 FYEKMQ (reference sequence). Trimming removed 4 bases at V and 4 bases at J, with 10 bases between. The CDR3 has 14 amino acids. The CDR3 DNA is TGTGCCAGCAGCTCGAACAGCGGCACCGGGGAGCTGTTTTTT. This sequence encodes CASSSNSGTGELFF.

V gene TRBV5-5 combines with J gene TRBJ2-7, with a possible D match to TRBD1 (5 bases). CDR1 is SGHKS and CDR2 is YYEKEE in the germline V gene (reference sequence). Trimming cost V 5 bases and J 3 bases, with 21 bases left between them. The length of the CDR3 is 16 residues. CDR3 bases: TGTGCCAGCAGACCTGACAGTGTCGTACGAGTCTACGAGCAGTACTTC. It yields the protein CASRPDSVVRVYEQYF.

The chain carries TRBV29-1 and TRBJ2-6; D is perhaps TRBD1 (6 bases). Per germline, CDR1 SQVTM and CDR2 ANQGSEA. V lost 3 bases, J lost 1 base, and 7 bases lay in between. This CDR3 contains 14 residues. This CDR3 is CSVDQGSGANVLTF. The CDR3 DNA sequence: TGCAGCGTTGATCAGGGGTCTGGGGCCAACGTCCTGACTTTC.

The V call is TRBV2, the J call TRBJ1-1; D is perhaps TRBD1 (5 bases). This CDR3 spans 14 amino acids. The germline V gene has CDR1 SNHLY and CDR2 FYNNEI. The V and J ends lost 5 bases and 1 base respectively, with 11 bases between them. The CDR3 sequence: CASSRQSSNTEAFF. As DNA, the CDR3 is TGTGCCAGCAGTCGACAGAGCTCGAACACTGAAGCTTTCTTT.

For the CDR3, the DNA is TGTGCCAGCAGCTTAGGTGGCGACGGATCCTACGAGCAGTACTTC. It translates to CASSLGGDGSYEQYF. The chain links TRBV7-6 to TRBJ2-7; D is ambiguous. Deletions cut 1 base from V and 1 base from J, with 11 bases between. The germline V gene has CDR1 SGHVS and CDR2 FNYEAQ. The CDR3 sequence is 15 residues long.

This rearrangement joins TRBV6-6 to TRBJ2-2; D gene ambiguous. Germline V gene lookup returns CDR1 MNHNY and CDR2 SVGAGI (reference sequence). There are 14 residues in the CDR3. The V gene lost 5 bases and the J gene lost 1 base, with 8 bases spanning the gap. CDR3 protein: CASSGEMNTGELFF. The CDR3 coding sequence is TGTGCCAGCAGTGGTGAGATGAACACCGGGGAGCTGTTTTTT.

This clone appeared a few times. The J gene is TRBJ1-5, the V gene TRBV7-9, with D tentatively TRBD1 (5 bases). Germline CDR1 reads SEHNR; CDR2 reads FQNEAQ (reference sequence). This CDR3 is built from 11 residues. Trimming took off 9 bases at V and 5 bases at J, with 8 bases between the two ends. The CDR3 loop reads CARMGDQPQHF. CDR3 coding DNA: TGTGCCAGAATGGGGGATCAGCCCCAGCATTTT.

This clone has more than one count but fewer than ten. The rearrangement links TRBV14 to TRBJ1-5, with D unresolved. Germline CDR1 and CDR2: SGHDN and FVKESK. CDR3 length equals 13 residues. Trimming shortened V by 0 bases and J by 6 bases, and 6 bases separated the two germline ends. CDR3 loop: CASSQDHSQPQHF. For the CDR3, the DNA is TGTGCCAGCAGCCAAGATCATTCTCAGCCCCAGCATTTT.

The chain couples TRBV6-1 to TRBJ2-1; 8 bases fit TRBD1. The CDR3 contains 15 residues. Germline loops: CDR1 MNHNS, CDR2 SASEGT. V shed 7 bases and J 4 bases; nucleotides not matched to a gene: 9. For the CDR3, the DNA is TGTGCCAGCATGCAGGACAGGGAACAATACAATGAGCAGTTCTTC. Protein: CASMQDREQYNEQFF.

This chain links TRBV21-1 with TRBJ2-7; TRBD2, as called in the table, went unchecked against the DNA. TRBV21-1 is a pseudogene. The CDR3 loop spans 15 amino acids. This CDR3 reads CASSGTSGRPWEQYF. The CDR3 bases are TGTGCCAGCAGCGGGACTAGCGGGAGGCCCTGGGAGCAGTACTTC.

The chain combines TRBV11-2 with TRBJ2-7, with 7 bases matching TRBD1. Germline CDR1 is SGHAT and CDR2 is FQNNGV. This CDR3 contains 16 residues. V lost 0 bases, J lost 0 bases, and 5 bases stayed unmatched. For the CDR3, the DNA is TGTGCCAGCAGCTTAGATCCCAGGGGGAGCTCCTACGAGCAGTACTTC. Its translation: CASSLDPRGSSYEQYF. Complete variable domain (other parts from reference TRBV11-2 and TRBJ2-7): EAGVAQSPRYKIIEKRQSVAFWCNPISGHATLYWYQQILGQGPKLLIQFQNNGVVDDSQLPKDRFSAERLKGVDSTLKIQPAKLEDSAVYLCASSLDPRGSSYEQYFGPGTRLTVT.